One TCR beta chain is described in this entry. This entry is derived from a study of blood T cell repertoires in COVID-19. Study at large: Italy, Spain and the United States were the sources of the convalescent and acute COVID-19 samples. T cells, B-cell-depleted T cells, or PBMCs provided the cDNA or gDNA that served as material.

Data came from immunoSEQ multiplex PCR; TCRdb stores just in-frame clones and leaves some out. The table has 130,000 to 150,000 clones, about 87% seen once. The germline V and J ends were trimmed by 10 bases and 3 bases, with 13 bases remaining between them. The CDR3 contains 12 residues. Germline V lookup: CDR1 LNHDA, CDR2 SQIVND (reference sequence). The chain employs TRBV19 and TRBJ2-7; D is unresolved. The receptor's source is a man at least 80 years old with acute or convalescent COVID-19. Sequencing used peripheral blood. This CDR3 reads CATSTLGYEQYF. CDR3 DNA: TGTGCCACCAGTACGCTAGGCTACGAGCAGTACTTC.